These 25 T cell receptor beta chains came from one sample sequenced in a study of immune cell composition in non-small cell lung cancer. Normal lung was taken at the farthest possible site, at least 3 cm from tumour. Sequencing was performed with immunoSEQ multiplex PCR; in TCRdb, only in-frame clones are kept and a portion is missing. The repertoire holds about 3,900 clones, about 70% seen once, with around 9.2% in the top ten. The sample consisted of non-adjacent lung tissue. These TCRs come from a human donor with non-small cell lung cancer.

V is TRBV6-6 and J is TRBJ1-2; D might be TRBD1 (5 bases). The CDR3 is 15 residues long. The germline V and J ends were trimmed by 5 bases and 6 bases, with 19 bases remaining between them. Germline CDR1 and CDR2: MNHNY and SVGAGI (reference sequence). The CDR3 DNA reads TGTGCCAGCAGTCTGTCGCAGGGAACTCTCAATGGCTACACCTTC. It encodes CASSLSQGTLNGYTF.

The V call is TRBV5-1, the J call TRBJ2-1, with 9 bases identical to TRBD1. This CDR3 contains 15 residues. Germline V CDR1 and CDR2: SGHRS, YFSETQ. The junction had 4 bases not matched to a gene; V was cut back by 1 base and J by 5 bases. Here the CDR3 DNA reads TGCGCCAGCAGCTTGATGACAGGGGGGAACAATGAGCAGTTCTTC. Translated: CASSLMTGGNNEQFF. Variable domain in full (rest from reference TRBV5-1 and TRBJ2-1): KAGVTQTPRYLIKTRGQQVTLSCSPISGHRSVSWYQQTPGQGLQFLFEYFSETQRNKGNFPGRFSGRQFSNSRSEMNVSTLELGDSALYLCASSLMTGGNNEQFFGPGTRLTVL.

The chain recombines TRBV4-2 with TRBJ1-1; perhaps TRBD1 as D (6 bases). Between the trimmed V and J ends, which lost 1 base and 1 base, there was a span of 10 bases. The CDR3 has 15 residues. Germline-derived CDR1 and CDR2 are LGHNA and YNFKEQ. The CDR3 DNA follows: TGTGCCAGCAGCCAAGTACAGGGATCGAACACTGAAGCTTTCTTT. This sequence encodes CASSQVQGSNTEAFF.

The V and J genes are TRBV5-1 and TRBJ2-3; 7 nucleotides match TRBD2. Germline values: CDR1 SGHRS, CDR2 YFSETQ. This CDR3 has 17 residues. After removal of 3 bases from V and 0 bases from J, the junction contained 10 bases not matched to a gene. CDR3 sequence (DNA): TGCGCCAGCAGCTACCCCCAAGAGCGGGAAAGCACAGATACGCAGTATTTT. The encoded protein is CASSYPQERESTDTQYF.

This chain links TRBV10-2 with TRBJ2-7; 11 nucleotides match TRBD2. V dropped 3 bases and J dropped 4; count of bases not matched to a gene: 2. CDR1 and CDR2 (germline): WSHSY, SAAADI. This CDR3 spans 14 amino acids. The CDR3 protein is CASSDLAGGYEQYF. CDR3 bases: TGCGCCAGCAGTGACCTAGCGGGAGGATACGAGCAGTACTTC.

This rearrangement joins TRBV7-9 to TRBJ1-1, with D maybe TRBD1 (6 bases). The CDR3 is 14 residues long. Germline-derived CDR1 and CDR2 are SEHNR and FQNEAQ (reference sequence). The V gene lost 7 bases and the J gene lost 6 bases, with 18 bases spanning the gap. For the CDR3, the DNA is TGTGCCAGCATCTCAGGGGATGGAATCCCTGAAGCTTTCTTT. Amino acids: CASISGDGIPEAFF.

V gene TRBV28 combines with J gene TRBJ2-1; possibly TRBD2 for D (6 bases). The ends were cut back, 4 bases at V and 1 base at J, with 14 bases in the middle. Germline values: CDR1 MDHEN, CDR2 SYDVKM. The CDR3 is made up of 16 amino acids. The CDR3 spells CASSSGGTESYNEQFF. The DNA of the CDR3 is TGTGCCAGCAGTTCCGGCGGGACGGAGTCCTACAATGAGCAGTTCTTC.

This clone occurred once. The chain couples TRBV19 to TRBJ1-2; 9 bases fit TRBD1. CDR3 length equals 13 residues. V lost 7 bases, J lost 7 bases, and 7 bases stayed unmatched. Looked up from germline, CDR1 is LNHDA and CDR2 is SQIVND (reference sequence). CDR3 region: CASIPQGAIGYTF. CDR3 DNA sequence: TGTGCCAGTATTCCACAGGGGGCTATTGGCTACACCTTC.

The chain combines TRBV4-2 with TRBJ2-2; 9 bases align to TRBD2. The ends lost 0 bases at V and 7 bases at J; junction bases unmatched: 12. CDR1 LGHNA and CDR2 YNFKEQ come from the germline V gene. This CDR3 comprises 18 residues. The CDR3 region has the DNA TGTGCCAGCAGCCAAGAATTCGTGGCGGGGGGGCCCGTCGGGGAGCTGTTTTTT. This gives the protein CASSQEFVAGGPVGELFF.

The CDR3 DNA is TGTGCCATCAGGGACAGGGGGAGTAGTCAGCCCCAGCATTTT. Protein product: CAIRDRGSSQPQHF. The rearrangement uses TRBV10-3 and TRBJ1-5; 10 positions agree with TRBD1. The germline gives CDR1 ENHRY, CDR2 SYGVKD. Trimming took 6 bases from V and 6 from J; bases not matched to a gene: 5. This CDR3 is 14 amino acids long.

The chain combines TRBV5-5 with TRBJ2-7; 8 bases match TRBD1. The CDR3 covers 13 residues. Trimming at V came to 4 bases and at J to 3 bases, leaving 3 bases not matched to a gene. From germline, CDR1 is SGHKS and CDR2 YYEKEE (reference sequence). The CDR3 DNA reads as TGTGCCAGCAGCGCAGACAGGGGCTACGAGCAGTACTTC. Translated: CASSADRGYEQYF. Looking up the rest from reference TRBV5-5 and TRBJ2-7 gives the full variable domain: DAGVTQSPTHLIKTRGQQVTLRCSPISGHKSVSWYQQVLGQGPQFIFQYYEKEERGRGNFPDRFSARQFPNYSSELNVNALLLGDSALYLCASSADRGYEQYFGPGTRLTVT.

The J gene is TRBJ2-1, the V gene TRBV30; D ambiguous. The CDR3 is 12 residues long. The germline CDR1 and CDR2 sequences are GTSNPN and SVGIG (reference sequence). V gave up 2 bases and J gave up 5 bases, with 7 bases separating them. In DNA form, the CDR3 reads TGTGCCTGGAGTCCTGGGCACAATGAGCAGTTCTTC. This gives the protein CAWSPGHNEQFF.

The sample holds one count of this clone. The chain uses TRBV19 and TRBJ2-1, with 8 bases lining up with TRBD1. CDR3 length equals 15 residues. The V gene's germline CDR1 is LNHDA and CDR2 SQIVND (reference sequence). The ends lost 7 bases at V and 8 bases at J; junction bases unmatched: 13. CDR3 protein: CASMGRRGRRDEQFF. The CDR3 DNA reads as TGTGCCAGTATGGGGCGCAGGGGGCGCCGGGATGAGCAGTTCTTC.

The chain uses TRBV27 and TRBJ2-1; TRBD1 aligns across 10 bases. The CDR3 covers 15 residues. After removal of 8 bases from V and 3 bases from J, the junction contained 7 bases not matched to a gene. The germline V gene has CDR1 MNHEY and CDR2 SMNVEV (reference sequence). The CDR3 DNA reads TGTGCCAGCCTGATGGACAGGGGGTACTACAATGAGCAGTTCTTC. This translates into CASLMDRGYYNEQFF.

As DNA, the CDR3 is TGTGCCAGCAGTTCATACCGACAGGGAATCGCTGAAGCTTTCTTT. Protein product: CASSSYRQGIAEAFF. The J gene is TRBJ1-1, the V gene TRBV27; TRBD1 aligns across 7 bases. The germline V gene has CDR1 MNHEY and CDR2 SMNVEV (reference sequence). There are 15 residues in the CDR3. V lost 4 bases, J lost 6 bases, and 11 bases stayed unmatched.

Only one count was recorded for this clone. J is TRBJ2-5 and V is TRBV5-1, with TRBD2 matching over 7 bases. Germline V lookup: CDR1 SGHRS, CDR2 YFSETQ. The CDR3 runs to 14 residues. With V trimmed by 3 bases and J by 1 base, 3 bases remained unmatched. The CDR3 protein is CASSWEGFQETQYF. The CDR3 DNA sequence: TGCGCCAGCAGCTGGGAGGGCTTCCAAGAGACCCAGTACTTC.

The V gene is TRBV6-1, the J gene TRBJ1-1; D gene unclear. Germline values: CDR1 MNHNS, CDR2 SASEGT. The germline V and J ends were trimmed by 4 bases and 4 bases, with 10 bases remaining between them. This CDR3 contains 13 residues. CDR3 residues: CASSGISGTEAFF. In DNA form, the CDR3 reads TGTGCCAGCAGTGGAATATCAGGCACTGAAGCTTTCTTT.

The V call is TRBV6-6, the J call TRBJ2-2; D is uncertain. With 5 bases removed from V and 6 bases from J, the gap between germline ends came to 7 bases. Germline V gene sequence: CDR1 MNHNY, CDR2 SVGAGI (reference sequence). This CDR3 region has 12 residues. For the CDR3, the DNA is TGTGCCAGCAGTGCGTACCCCGGGGAGCTGTTTTTT. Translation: CASSAYPGELFF.

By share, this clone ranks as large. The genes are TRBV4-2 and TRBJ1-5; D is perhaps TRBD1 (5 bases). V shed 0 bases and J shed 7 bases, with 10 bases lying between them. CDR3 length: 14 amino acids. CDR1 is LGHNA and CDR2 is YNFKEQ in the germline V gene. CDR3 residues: CASSQDRRVQPQHF. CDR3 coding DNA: TGTGCCAGCAGCCAAGATCGCAGGGTCCAGCCCCAGCATTTT.

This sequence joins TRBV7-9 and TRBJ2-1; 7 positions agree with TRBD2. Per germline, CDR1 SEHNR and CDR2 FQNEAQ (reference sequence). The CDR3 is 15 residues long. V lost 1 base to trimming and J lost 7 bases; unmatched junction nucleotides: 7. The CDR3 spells CASSLGLAALNEQFF. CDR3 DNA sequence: TGTGCCAGCAGCTTAGGGCTAGCGGCACTTAATGAGCAGTTCTTC.

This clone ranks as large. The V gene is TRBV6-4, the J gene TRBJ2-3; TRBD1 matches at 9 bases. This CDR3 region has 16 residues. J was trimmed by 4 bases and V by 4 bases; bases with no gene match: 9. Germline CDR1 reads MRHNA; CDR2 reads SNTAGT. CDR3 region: CASSAHRDRDPDTQYF. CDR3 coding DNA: TGTGCCAGCAGTGCCCACCGGGACAGGGATCCAGATACGCAGTATTTT.

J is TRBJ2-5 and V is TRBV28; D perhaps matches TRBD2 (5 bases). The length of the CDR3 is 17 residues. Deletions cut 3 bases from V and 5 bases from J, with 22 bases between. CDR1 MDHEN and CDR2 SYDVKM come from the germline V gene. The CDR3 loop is CASSLEEALTMGETQYF. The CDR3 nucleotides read TGTGCCAGCAGTTTGGAGGAGGCCTTAACCATGGGGGAGACCCAGTACTTC.

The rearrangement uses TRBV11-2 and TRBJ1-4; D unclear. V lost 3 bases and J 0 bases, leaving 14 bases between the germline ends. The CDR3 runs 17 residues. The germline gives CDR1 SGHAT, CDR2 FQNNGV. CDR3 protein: CASSLTGTLTTNEKLFF. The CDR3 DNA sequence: TGTGCCAGCAGCTTGACGGGAACCCTCACAACTAATGAAAAACTGTTTTTT.

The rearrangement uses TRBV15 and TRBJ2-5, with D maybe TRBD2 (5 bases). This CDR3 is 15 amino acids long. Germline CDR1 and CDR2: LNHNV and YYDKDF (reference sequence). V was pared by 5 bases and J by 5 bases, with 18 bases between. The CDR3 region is CATSLLFGMGETQYF. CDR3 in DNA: TGTGCCACCAGCTTACTTTTCGGGATGGGGGAGACCCAGTACTTC.

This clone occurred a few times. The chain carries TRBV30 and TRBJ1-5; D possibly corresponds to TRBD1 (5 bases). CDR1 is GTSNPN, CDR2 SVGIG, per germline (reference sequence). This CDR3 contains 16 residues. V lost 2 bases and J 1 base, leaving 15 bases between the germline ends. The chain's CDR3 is CAWSPPWGLSNQPQHF. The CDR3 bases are TGTGCCTGGAGTCCTCCGTGGGGCCTGAGCAATCAGCCCCAGCATTTT.